Given below is one TCR beta chain in context. These data originate in a study of blood T cell repertoires in COVID-19. Study-level background: T cells, B-cell-depleted T cells, or PBMCs provided the cDNA or gDNA that served as material.

Germline V lookup: CDR1 LGHNA, CDR2 YNFKEQ. V trimming: 4 bases; J trimming: 1 base; junction bases outside the gene matches: 3. The CDR3 has 14 residues. The data were produced by immunoSEQ multiplex PCR, yet TCRdb's version contains in-frame clones alone and is incomplete. The sample consists of fewer than 140,000 clones, 71% of them appearing once. Source material: peripheral blood. The chain joins TRBV4-2 to TRBJ1-2; 7 positions agree with TRBD1. The sequence was collected from a human donor with acute or convalescent COVID-19. The donor label of this sample is uncertain. This chain's CDR3 is CASSRDRDNYGYTF. The CDR3, as DNA: TGTGCCAGCAGCCGGGACAGAGATAACTATGGCTACACCTTC.